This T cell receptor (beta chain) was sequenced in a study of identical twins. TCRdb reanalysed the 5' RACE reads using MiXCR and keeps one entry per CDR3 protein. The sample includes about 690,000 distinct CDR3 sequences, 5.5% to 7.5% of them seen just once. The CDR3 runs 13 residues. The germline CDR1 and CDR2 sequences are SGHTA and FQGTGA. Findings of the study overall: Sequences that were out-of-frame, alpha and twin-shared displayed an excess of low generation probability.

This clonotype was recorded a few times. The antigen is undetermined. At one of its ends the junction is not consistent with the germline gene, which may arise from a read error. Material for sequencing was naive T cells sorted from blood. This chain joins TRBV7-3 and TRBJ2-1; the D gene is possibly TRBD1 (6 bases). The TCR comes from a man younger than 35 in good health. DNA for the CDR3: TGTTCCAGCAGCTCGCAAGGGGGCAATGAGCAGTTCTTC. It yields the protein CSSSSQGGNEQFF.